This paragraph covers one T cell receptor (beta chain) sequence. This record belongs to a study of blood T cell repertoires in COVID-19. Study at large: COVID-19 samples, acute and convalescent, were from the United States, Italy and Spain.

Germline V gives CDR1 SGHNT, CDR2 YYREEE (reference sequence). V was trimmed by 7 bases and J by 6 bases, leaving 16 bases between them. There are 13 residues in the CDR3. Sequenced by immunoSEQ multiplex PCR; TCRdb stores in-frame clones only, minus some. The sample holds around 230,000 clones, roughly 88% seen once. The sequence derives from a man in his forties who had recovered from COVID-19. The chain uses TRBV5-4 and TRBJ1-1; D perhaps matches TRBD1 (5 bases). The sequencing input was peripheral blood. This CDR3 is CASRKDTSSEAFF. Here the CDR3 DNA reads TGTGCCAGCCGGAAGGACACGAGCTCTGAAGCTTTCTTT.